The 27 T cell receptor beta chains below were found in one sample sequenced in a study of T cell responses to AZD1222 COVID-19 vaccine. Here immunoSEQ multiplex PCR was the method, and the copy in TCRdb shows in-frame clones only, minus some. Here the sample spans tens of thousands of clones, approximately 90% being singletons. The sequencing here drew on peripheral blood, taken 28 days after the second AZD1222 dose. Source of these receptors: an adult who received the AZD1222 COVID-19 vaccine.

The genes are TRBV5-1 and TRBJ2-2; weak D call: TRBD1 (5 bases). Germline V gives CDR1 SGHRS, CDR2 YFSETQ. Trimming cost V 4 bases and J 0 bases, with 10 bases left between them. The CDR3 extends over 15 amino acids. The CDR3 spells CASSLDRPNTGELFF. The CDR3 coding sequence is TGCGCCAGCAGCCTCGACAGACCGAACACCGGGGAGCTGTTTTTT.

This clone appeared a single time. This sequence joins TRBV7-9 and TRBJ1-2; possible D gene TRBD1, 5 bases. Germline loops: CDR1 SEHNR, CDR2 FQNEAQ (reference sequence). The CDR3 consists of 15 residues. V lost 5 bases, J lost 2 bases, and 15 bases lay in between. CDR3 nucleotide sequence: TGTGCCAGCAGCCCTCCGGGGCCCTTAAACTATGGCTACACCTTC. Translation: CASSPPGPLNYGYTF. The whole variable domain, filled in from reference TRBV7-9 and TRBJ1-2, reads DTGVSQNPRHKITKRGQNVTFRCDPISEHNRLYWYRQTLGQGPEFLTYFQNEAQLEKSRLLSDRFSAERPKGSFSTLEIQRTEQGDSAMYLCASSPPGPLNYGYTFGSGTRLTVV.

The chain joins TRBV5-6 to TRBJ2-7; D is perhaps TRBD1 (5 bases). Germline V gene lookup returns CDR1 SGHDT and CDR2 YYEEEE. Trimming took off 4 bases at V and 5 bases at J, with 16 bases between the two ends. The CDR3 consists of 14 residues. The CDR3 DNA reads as TGTGCCAGCAGCCTATTGGGGCCCACAGACGAGCAGTACTTC. Protein: CASSLLGPTDEQYF.

The chain employs TRBV19 and TRBJ1-5; perhaps TRBD1 as D (6 bases). The CDR3 totals 13 residues. Germline CDR1 reads LNHDA; CDR2 reads SQIVND (reference sequence). Trimming cost V 7 bases and J 2 bases, with 9 bases left between them. CDR3 protein: CASTQGGNQPQHF. For the CDR3, the DNA is TGTGCCAGTACACAGGGCGGCAATCAGCCCCAGCATTTT.

This rearrangement joins TRBV6-5 to TRBJ2-2; 7 nucleotides align to TRBD2. This CDR3 comprises 14 residues. V trimming: 5 bases; J trimming: 6 bases; junction bases outside the gene matches: 6. Germline-derived CDR1 and CDR2 are MNHEY and SVGAGI. In DNA form, the CDR3 reads TGTGCCAGCAGTCTTGAGGGAGGGTCCGGGGAGCTGTTTTTT. Amino acids: CASSLEGGSGELFF.

The J gene is TRBJ2-3, the V gene TRBV7-9, with D unclear. Looked up from germline, CDR1 is SEHNR and CDR2 is FQNEAQ (reference sequence). This CDR3 spans 11 amino acids. V was cut by 5 bases and J by 9 bases, with 9 bases left in between. CDR3 nucleotide sequence: TGTGCCAGCAGCCTGCTGGAAACGCAGTATTTT. It translates to CASSLLETQYF.

The chain couples TRBV10-3 to TRBJ2-7, with 11 bases lining up with TRBD1. The V gene end was trimmed by 10 bases and the J gene end by 6 bases; junction bases not matched to a gene: 11. The CDR3 extends over 14 amino acids. Germline CDR1 ENHRY, CDR2 SYGVKD. This chain's CDR3 is CATRPDRGQGEQYF. The CDR3 nucleotides read TGTGCCACTCGCCCGGACAGGGGGCAGGGCGAGCAGTACTTC.

V and J are TRBV11-2 and TRBJ2-5, with a possible D match to TRBD2 (5 bases). Germline loops: CDR1 SGHAT, CDR2 FQNNGV. The CDR3 consists of 14 residues. The germline V and J ends were trimmed by 5 bases and 6 bases, with 16 bases remaining between them. For the CDR3, the DNA is TGTGCCAGCAGCCATGGAGGTAACGTTAAGACCCAGTACTTC. It yields the protein CASSHGGNVKTQYF.

This clone was found a few times. The chain joins TRBV7-2 to TRBJ2-7, with a possible D match to TRBD1 (5 bases). The germline CDR1 and CDR2 sequences are SGHTA and FQGNSA. This CDR3 is 13 amino acids long. Trimming cost V 3 bases and J 4 bases, with 10 bases left between them. The CDR3 spells CASSFQPGYEQYF. The CDR3 nucleotides read TGTGCCAGCAGCTTCCAACCAGGGTACGAGCAGTACTTC. The full variable domain, in which reference TRBV7-2 and TRBJ2-7 provide the parts outside the CDR3, is GAGVSQSPSNKVTEKGKDVELRCDPISGHTALYWYRQSLGQGLEFLIYFQGNSAPDKSGLPSDRFSAERTGGSVSTLTIQRTQQEDSAVYLCASSFQPGYEQYFGPGTRLTVT.

J is TRBJ1-1 and V is TRBV7-8; possibly TRBD1 for D (5 bases). The length of the CDR3 is 15 residues. Germline V gene lookup returns CDR1 SGHVS and CDR2 FQNEAQ. Trimming took off 1 base at V and 4 bases at J, with 13 bases between the two ends. The CDR3 reads CASSLDRPAVTEAFF. CDR3 nucleotide sequence: TGTGCCAGCAGCTTAGACAGGCCCGCCGTCACTGAAGCTTTCTTT.

J is TRBJ1-3 and V is TRBV11-3; 7 bases fit TRBD1. The CDR3 runs 15 residues. Germline CDR1 SGHNT, CDR2 YENEEA. Trimming removed 4 bases from V and 0 bases from J; junction bases left unmatched: 3. CDR3 DNA sequence: TGTGCCAGCAGCTCGACAGGGATCTCTGGAAACACCATATATTTT. Its translation: CASSSTGISGNTIYF.

V is TRBV9 and J is TRBJ2-1; 8 nucleotides align to TRBD2. Germline V gene lookup returns CDR1 SGDLS and CDR2 YYNGEE. V shed 0 bases and J 12 bases; nucleotides not matched to a gene: 11. The CDR3 runs to 15 residues. DNA for the CDR3: TGTGCCAGCAGCGTAGGCAGCGGGAGCCCCTCGGCGCAGTTCTTC. This encodes CASSVGSGSPSAQFF.

The rearrangement links TRBV23-1 to TRBJ2-7; D tentatively reads TRBD1 or TRBD2 (6 bases each). TRBV23-1 is an ORF, with its function uncertain. There are 14 residues in the CDR3. V lost 2 bases, J lost 6 bases, and 14 bases lay in between. CDR3: CASSQGQGRREQYF. CDR3 in DNA: TGCGCCAGCAGTCAAGGCCAGGGGAGGCGCGAGCAGTACTTC.

This clone has a single count. V is TRBV6-5 and J is TRBJ2-7; tentatively, D is TRBD2 (6 bases). Germline values: CDR1 MNHEY, CDR2 SVGAGI. This CDR3 is 14 amino acids long. Deletions cut 8 bases from V and 2 bases from J, with 16 bases between. This CDR3 is CASSSGSGAYEQYF. The DNA for the CDR3 is TGTGCCAGCTCGAGCGGCTCGGGGGCCTACGAGCAGTACTTC.

The chain employs TRBV28 and TRBJ1-4, with D possibly matching TRBD1 (6 bases). This CDR3 spans 16 amino acids. Germline V gene sequence: CDR1 MDHEN, CDR2 SYDVKM. Trimming took 5 bases from V and 0 from J, leaving 13 bases between them. CDR3: CASSTGQTATNEKLFF. The CDR3 nucleotides are TGTGCCAGCAGTACCGGACAGACTGCAACTAATGAAAAACTGTTTTTT.

V is TRBV19 and J is TRBJ2-7, with no clear D. The germline V gene encodes CDR1 LNHDA and CDR2 SQIVND (reference sequence). The CDR3 totals 13 residues. Trimming stripped 6 bases from V and 3 bases from J, with 12 bases between. The CDR3 region has the DNA TGTGCCAGTAGCCGCGAGATCCTCTACGAGCAGTACTTC. Translating it yields CASSREILYEQYF.

The chain links TRBV4-2 to TRBJ2-2; possibly TRBD1 or TRBD2 for D (5 bases each). V dropped 4 bases and J dropped 4 bases, with 7 bases sitting between them. The CDR3 totals 13 residues. Germline V gives CDR1 LGHNA, CDR2 YNFKEQ. In nucleotides, the CDR3 is TGTGCCAGCAGCCGGGACCCCACCGGGGAGCTGTTTTTT. It yields the protein CASSRDPTGELFF.

J is TRBJ2-5 and V is TRBV6-6; TRBD2 agrees at 7 bases. The germline V gene has CDR1 MNHNY and CDR2 SVGAGI (reference sequence). V shed 7 bases, J shed 7 bases, and the junction held 6 bases outside the gene matches. CDR3 size: 12 residues. The CDR3 sequence: CASIGPGGTQYF. The DNA for the CDR3 is TGTGCCAGCATCGGGCCGGGGGGGACCCAGTACTTC.

The V call is TRBV28, the J call TRBJ2-5; 10 bases are a match to TRBD1. The length of the CDR3 is 16 residues. V lost 6 bases to trimming and J lost 4 bases; unmatched junction nucleotides: 11. From germline, CDR1 is MDHEN and CDR2 SYDVKM. CDR3 coding DNA: TGTGCCAGCAGCTTTTTCGGGACAGGGGATGGAGAGACCCAGTACTTC. It translates to CASSFFGTGDGETQYF.

The V call is TRBV7-2, the J call TRBJ2-1; TRBD2 agrees at 8 bases. Trimming cost V 4 bases and J 4 bases; bases outside gene matches: 9. The germline CDR1 and CDR2 sequences are SGHTA and FQGNSA. There are 16 residues in the CDR3. The CDR3 region has the DNA TGTGCCAGCAGCTATCGAGCGGGAGTGGCATACAATGAGCAGTTCTTC. Translation: CASSYRAGVAYNEQFF.

This clone has more than one count but fewer than ten. This chain connects TRBV5-4 to TRBJ2-1; TRBD2 agrees at 7 bases. The length of the CDR3 is 13 residues. The V and J ends lost 7 bases and 2 bases, in that order; junction bases with no gene match: 3. Germline-derived CDR1 and CDR2 are SGHNT and YYREEE (reference sequence). In DNA, the CDR3 is TGTGCCAGCCGGGGGGATACCTACAATGAGCAGTTCTTC. Translated, it gives CASRGDTYNEQFF.

V and J are TRBV19 and TRBJ2-7, with 12 bases matching TRBD2. Germline V gene data show CDR1 as LNHDA and CDR2 as SQIVND (reference sequence). V shed 5 bases, J shed 6 bases, and the junction held 8 bases outside the gene matches. The CDR3 runs to 15 residues. CDR3: CASSPVASGRGEQYF. CDR3 DNA: TGTGCCAGTAGTCCGGTGGCTAGCGGGAGGGGCGAGCAGTACTTC.

The CDR3: CASSHSSGEVYEQYF. The CDR3 DNA is TGCGCCAGCAGCCACTCTTCGGGGGAGGTCTACGAGCAGTACTTC. This sequence joins TRBV5-1 and TRBJ2-7; D might be TRBD2 (6 bases). The CDR3 spans 15 residues. Germline V gene lookup returns CDR1 SGHRS and CDR2 YFSETQ. V was trimmed by 4 bases and J by 3 bases, leaving 17 bases between them.

In DNA form, the CDR3 reads TGTGCCACCCAATCGGGACAGGGCGACGAGCAGTACTTC. This encodes CATQSGQGDEQYF. V and J are TRBV19 and TRBJ2-7; 9 nucleotides match TRBD1. This CDR3 contains 13 residues. Trimming removed 10 bases from V and 5 bases from J; junction bases left unmatched: 9. Germline CDR1 reads LNHDA; CDR2 reads SQIVND (reference sequence).

This chain links TRBV7-7 with TRBJ2-2; 7 positions agree with TRBD1. CDR1 and CDR2 from the germline V gene are SSHAT and FNYEAQ (reference sequence). V was clipped by 2 bases and J by 2 bases; unmatched bases: 2. The CDR3 consists of 15 residues. CDR3 in DNA: TGTGCCAGCAGCTTAACAGGGGCTAACACCGGGGAGCTGTTTTTT. It encodes CASSLTGANTGELFF.

V gene TRBV19 combines with J gene TRBJ2-1; perhaps TRBD1 as D (6 bases). V lost 7 bases and J 2 bases, leaving 15 bases between the germline ends. CDR1 is LNHDA and CDR2 is SQIVND in the germline V gene (reference sequence). There are 15 residues in the CDR3. The CDR3 protein is CASTPGVRPYNEQFF. For the CDR3, the DNA is TGTGCCAGTACCCCAGGGGTAAGACCCTACAATGAGCAGTTCTTC.

V gene TRBV25-1 combines with J gene TRBJ2-7; tentative D call: TRBD2 (5 bases). The V and J ends lost 5 bases and 1 base respectively, with 9 bases between them. This CDR3 has 13 residues. The germline gives CDR1 MGHDK, CDR2 SYGVNS. In DNA form, the CDR3 reads TGTGCCAGCAGTCGCCCGGGATCCTACGAGCAGTACTTC. Translated: CASSRPGSYEQYF.